This T cell receptor (beta chain) was observed in a study of T cell responses to AZD1222 COVID-19 vaccine. Background on the study: Pooled together were second doses at about 4 or about 12 weeks.

Study-level points and caveats: Once two AZD1222 doses were given, Spike-specific TCR breadth and depth went up. Spike-wide coverage was observed for vaccine-associated CD4 TCRs, with dominant responses at 160-218 and 743-854. White British people made up most donors, females outnumbered males, and clonal diversity was possibly underestimated.

The CDR3 runs 16 residues. V lost 3 bases, J lost 4 bases, and 16 bases lay in between. Per germline, CDR1 MDHEN and CDR2 SYDVKM. Sequencing used immunoSEQ multiplex PCR; TCRdb keeps in-frame clones, though not all of them. The table lists some 92,000 clones, around 87% of them singletons. A note on this clone: No antigen is known for it.

This chain joins TRBV28 and TRBJ2-1; maybe TRBD2 (6 bases). The sequence was obtained from an adult in good health. The source material was peripheral blood, sampled on day 0 of AZD1222 vaccination. CDR3 protein: CASSFVLRDLYNEQFF. The CDR3 DNA reads TGTGCCAGCAGTTTTGTTTTAAGGGACTTATACAATGAGCAGTTCTTC.